The 20 T cell receptor beta chains listed next were all sequenced from one sample in a study of memory CD4+ T cells and cytomegalovirus serostatus. Single viable CD3+CD4+CD8-CD45RO+ cells were sorted as the memory CD4+ T cells. TCRdb's table, derived via immunoSEQ multiplex PCR, lists solely in-frame clones and lacks some. The sample holds 60,000 to 70,000 clones, about 76% seen once. The material sequenced was memory CD4+ T cells from blood. The receptors stem from an adult in good health and CMV-seropositive.

CDR3 coding DNA: TGTGCCAGCTCACCACCGATATTGGGATTAAGCTCCTACGAGCAGTACTTC. This encodes CASSPPILGLSSYEQYF. The V and J genes are TRBV18 and TRBJ2-7; D not resolved. V lost 0 bases, J lost 0 bases, and 15 bases lay in between. This CDR3 has 17 amino acids. CDR1 and CDR2 (germline): KGHSH, LQKENI.

The CDR3 loop is CASRGPLGEETQYF. The CDR3, as DNA: TGTGCCAGCAGGGGACCGCTGGGGGAAGAGACCCAGTACTTC. The rearrangement joins TRBV2 to TRBJ2-5, with D tentatively TRBD1 or TRBD2 (5 bases each). CDR3 length equals 14 residues. With 6 bases removed from V and 3 bases from J, the gap between germline ends came to 14 bases. Germline CDR1 is SNHLY and CDR2 is FYNNEI.

A single count supports this clone. The CDR3 spells CASSSPWAGGGSGEQFF. The DNA of the CDR3 is TGTGCCAGCAGCTCGCCGTGGGCAGGGGGTGGTTCGGGAGAGCAGTTCTTC. The chain uses TRBV5-4 and TRBJ2-1; 7 bases agree with TRBD1. This CDR3 has 17 residues. Germline V gene data show CDR1 as SGHNT and CDR2 as YYREEE (reference sequence). With 3 bases clipped from V and 10 bases from J, the junction kept 19 bases outside the gene matches.

The gene calls are TRBV30 and TRBJ2-3; D may correspond to TRBD1 or TRBD2 (6 bases each). Per germline, CDR1 GTSNPN and CDR2 SVGIG (reference sequence). The CDR3 consists of 14 residues. V shed 0 bases and J shed 4 bases, with 11 bases lying between them. The CDR3 DNA follows: TGTGCCTGGAGTGTGTGGGGGGCGGCAGATACGCAGTATTTT. Translating it yields CAWSVWGAADTQYF.

The rearrangement joins TRBV7-3 to TRBJ2-5, with unresolved D. Germline CDR1 reads SGHTA; CDR2 reads FQGTGA. V lost 2 bases to trimming and J lost 4 bases, with 11 bases between them. This CDR3 comprises 14 residues. CDR3 in DNA: TGTGCCAGCAGCTTAGGAGCCCGAGGAGAGACCCAGTACTTC. Encoded protein: CASSLGARGETQYF.

This clone occurred once. This chain connects TRBV28 to TRBJ1-4; maybe TRBD1 (6 bases). CDR3 size: 15 residues. V lost 6 bases to trimming and J lost 4 bases, with 15 bases between them. The germline CDR1 and CDR2 sequences are MDHEN and SYDVKM. The CDR3 nucleotides read TGTGCCAGCAGACCGCAGGGAGGGGGTAATGAAAAACTGTTTTTT. Encoded protein: CASRPQGGGNEKLFF.

This clone was found once. CDR3 bases: TGTGCCAGTAGTGCCCCGGGACAGGGCACAGATACGCAGTATTTT. It is translated as CASSAPGQGTDTQYF. The chain employs TRBV19 and TRBJ2-3; 8 bases are shared with TRBD1. The germline gives CDR1 LNHDA, CDR2 SQIVND (reference sequence). Unmatched junction bases numbered 5, after V lost 5 bases and J lost 1 base. This CDR3 is built from 15 residues.

This clone occurred once. The CDR3 coding sequence is TGTGCCAGCAGCTTGGTAGCGGCCTCGGGGAATGAGCAGTTCTTC. Protein sequence: CASSLVAASGNEQFF. The chain joins TRBV5-6 to TRBJ2-1; TRBD2 is a possible D gene (6 bases). CDR1 is SGHDT, CDR2 YYEEEE, per germline. The germline V and J ends were trimmed by 0 bases and 7 bases, with 14 bases remaining between them. The CDR3 runs to 15 residues.

CDR3 residues: CASSLDRDTEAFF. CDR3 nucleotide sequence: TGTGCCAGCAGCTTAGACCGGGACACTGAAGCTTTCTTT. The chain links TRBV11-2 to TRBJ1-1; the D is unclear. CDR1 SGHAT and CDR2 FQNNGV come from the germline V gene. The CDR3 runs to 13 residues. Trimming cost V 0 bases and J 3 bases, with 5 bases left between them.

V gene TRBV6-5 combines with J gene TRBJ1-1; weak D call: TRBD1 (6 bases). This CDR3 has 15 amino acids. V lost 0 bases, J lost 0 bases, and 8 bases lay in between. Per the germline V gene, CDR1 is MNHEY and CDR2 is SVGAGI. The CDR3 DNA is TGTGCCAGCAGTTACTCAGGGGGGCTGAACACTGAAGCTTTCTTT. This sequence encodes CASSYSGGLNTEAFF.

This clone has at least ten counts. J is TRBJ2-7 and V is TRBV29-1; 9 nucleotides line up with TRBD1. The germline V gene encodes CDR1 SQVTM and CDR2 ANQGSEA. J gave up 7 bases and V 8 bases, and 12 bases lay outside the gene matches. This CDR3 is 13 amino acids long. CDR3 coding DNA: TGCAGCACAACGACTACGGGGACAGGGGAGCAGTACTTC. Protein product: CSTTTTGTGEQYF.

This chain uses TRBV7-2 with TRBJ1-2; D remains ambiguous. The V gene's germline CDR1 is SGHTA and CDR2 FQGNSA. V was pared by 0 bases and J by 0 bases, with 8 bases between. The CDR3 extends over 15 amino acids. Here the CDR3 reads CASSLASAANYGYTF. DNA of the CDR3: TGTGCCAGCAGCTTAGCGTCGGCAGCTAACTATGGCTACACCTTC.

The chain links TRBV6-1 to TRBJ2-7, with a tentative D call TRBD1 (5 bases). The CDR3 contains 14 residues. Per germline, CDR1 MNHNS and CDR2 SASEGT. DNA for the CDR3: TGTGCGATCCAAGCCTTTTCGCTCAGGGACGAGCAGTACTTC. Translated, it gives CAIQAFSLRDEQYF.

CDR3 sequence: CASSWTGGPTYEQYF. The CDR3 coding sequence is TGTGCCAGCAGCTGGACAGGGGGACCGACCTACGAGCAGTACTTC. The J gene is TRBJ2-7, the V gene TRBV7-2; 10 bases are shared with TRBD1. The germline V gene encodes CDR1 SGHTA and CDR2 FQGNSA. The V gene end was trimmed by 4 bases and the J gene end by 2 bases; junction bases not matched to a gene: 5. This CDR3 comprises 15 residues.

In this sample, this clone turned up a few times. This chain connects TRBV7-3 to TRBJ1-5; unclear D gene. Trimming removed 3 bases from V and 9 bases from J, with 12 bases in between. Germline V gene data show CDR1 as SGHTA and CDR2 as FQGTGA. The CDR3 covers 13 residues. The CDR3 here is CASSLEGGRPQHF. CDR3 DNA sequence: TGTGCCAGCAGCTTGGAGGGAGGGCGGCCCCAGCATTTT.

This chain uses TRBV25-1 with TRBJ1-6; TRBD1 matches at 7 bases. The CDR3 contains 15 residues. Germline V gene sequence: CDR1 MGHDK, CDR2 SYGVNS. The V and J ends lost 3 bases and 6 bases, in that order; junction bases with no gene match: 5. The CDR3 nucleotides are TGTGCCAGCAGTGAGTTGGGACAGAGTAATTCACCCCTCCACTTT. This codes for CASSELGQSNSPLHF.

This chain uses TRBV5-8 with TRBJ1-5; D unresolved. CDR1 SGHTS and CDR2 YDEGEE come from the germline V gene. V shed 1 base and J shed 5 bases, with 7 bases lying between them. The CDR3 totals 13 residues. CDR3: CASSLRRDQPQHF. The CDR3 nucleotides are TGTGCCAGCAGCTTGAGAAGGGATCAGCCCCAGCATTTT.

The chain combines TRBV7-6 with TRBJ2-7; the D is unclear. Germline CDR1 is SGHVS and CDR2 is FNYEAQ. V was shortened by 1 base and J by 5 bases, with 12 bases between the two germline ends. The CDR3 spans 14 residues. CDR3 region: CASSLGGGWDEQYF. The CDR3 coding sequence is TGTGCCAGCAGCTTAGGCGGTGGGTGGGACGAGCAGTACTTC.

The chain employs TRBV28 and TRBJ2-3; D is unclear. This CDR3 has 11 amino acids. V was pared by 4 bases and J by 8 bases, with 7 bases between. Germline CDR1 is MDHEN and CDR2 is SYDVKM. The CDR3 DNA reads as TGTGCCAGCAGTTCGGCGGTTACGCAGTATTTT. Protein sequence: CASSSAVTQYF.

The chain is built from TRBV2 and TRBJ1-2; the D is unclear. CDR3 length equals 13 residues. The germline gives CDR1 SNHLY, CDR2 FYNNEI. V lost 3 bases and J 2 bases, leaving 7 bases between the germline ends. CDR3 DNA: TGTGCCAGCAGTGATGCGAGAAACTATGGCTACACCTTC. This encodes CASSDARNYGYTF.